The entry below gives a single T cell receptor beta chain sequence along with its context. Generated by immunoSEQ multiplex PCR, the TCRdb table keeps only in-frame clones and is missing some. This sample carries 35,000 to 45,000 clones, 65% to 90% of them seen once, and the ten largest clones take around 2.1%. This sample stems from a study of OX40 agonist ivuxolimab in advanced cancers. Study overall: Ivuxolimab, which is an agonistic anti-OX40 (CD134) antibody, was administered to the patients.

V was pared by 4 bases and J by 0 bases, with 16 bases between. The CDR3 is 16 amino acids. Germline CDR1 is ENHRY and CDR2 is SYGVKD. The V and J genes are TRBV10-3 and TRBJ2-7; possible D gene TRBD2, 6 bases. Material: CD4+ or CD8+ T cells sorted from blood, obtained in a trial of the OX40 agonist ivuxolimab. The clonotype was recovered from an adult with an advanced solid tumor such as melanoma, head and neck, liver or kidney cancer. This CDR3 is CAISGFGRESSYEQYF. Here the CDR3 DNA reads TGTGCCATCAGTGGATTCGGACGGGAGAGCTCCTACGAGCAGTACTTC.